These 5 T cell receptor beta chains originate from one sample sequenced in a study of T cells after yellow fever vaccination. TCRdb used MiXCR to reprocess the 5' RACE reads, holding one entry per CDR3 protein. The table lists 500,000 to 650,000 distinct CDR3 sequences, around an eighth of them singletons. The material sequenced was PBMCs, taken on the day of the yellow fever booster vaccination. The receptors derive from a man aged 30 to 39 who received the YFV17D yellow fever vaccine.

This clonotype was counted a few times. The gene calls are TRBV6-5 and TRBJ2-1; no definite D call. Trimming took off 0 bases at V and 1 base at J, with 10 bases between the two ends. Germline CDR1 reads MNHEY; CDR2 reads SVGAGI. CDR3 length: 16 amino acids. The DNA of the CDR3 is TGTGCCAGCAGTTACTCGAATTTGGGGTCCTACAATGAGCAGTTCTTC. It encodes CASSYSNLGSYNEQFF.

This clonotype was observed many times. J is TRBJ2-1 and V is TRBV12-3 or TRBV12-4; weak D call: TRBD2 (6 bases). V shed 6 bases and J shed 9 bases, with 24 bases lying between them. The CDR3 runs to 16 residues. The CDR3 protein is CASSYGGGLPRSEQFF. As DNA, the CDR3 is TGTGCCAGCAGCTATGGAGGAGGGCTACCCCGGAGTGAGCAGTTCTTC.

This clonotype was counted a few times. V is TRBV10-3 and J is TRBJ1-1, with 7 bases aligning to TRBD1. The J segment lost 0 bases and the V segment lost 2 bases, leaving 6 bases of the junction unmatched. This CDR3 has 16 residues. Germline loops: CDR1 ENHRY, CDR2 SYGVKD. This chain's CDR3 is CAISEGTEIMNTEAFF. CDR3 coding DNA: TGTGCCATCAGTGAGGGGACAGAGATTATGAACACTGAAGCTTTCTTT.

This clonotype showed up just a few times. This chain connects TRBV25-1 to TRBJ2-2, with D perhaps being TRBD1 or TRBD2 (6 bases each). Looked up from germline, CDR1 is MGHDK and CDR2 is SYGVNS. Trimming took 3 bases from V and 5 from J, leaving 13 bases between them. This CDR3 has 15 residues. CDR3 nucleotides: TGTGCCAGCAGTGATTCCGGGGGCTGGACCGGGGAGCTGTTTTTT. Encoded protein: CASSDSGGWTGELFF.

Many counts were recorded for this clonotype. The chain links TRBV12-3 or TRBV12-4 to TRBJ2-2; no firm D call. V lost 3 bases to trimming and J lost 7 bases, with 9 bases between them. This CDR3 has 13 residues. The CDR3 DNA reads as TGTGCCAGCAGTTTGTCTGGGTTCGGGGAGCTGTTTTTT. Protein product: CASSLSGFGELFF.